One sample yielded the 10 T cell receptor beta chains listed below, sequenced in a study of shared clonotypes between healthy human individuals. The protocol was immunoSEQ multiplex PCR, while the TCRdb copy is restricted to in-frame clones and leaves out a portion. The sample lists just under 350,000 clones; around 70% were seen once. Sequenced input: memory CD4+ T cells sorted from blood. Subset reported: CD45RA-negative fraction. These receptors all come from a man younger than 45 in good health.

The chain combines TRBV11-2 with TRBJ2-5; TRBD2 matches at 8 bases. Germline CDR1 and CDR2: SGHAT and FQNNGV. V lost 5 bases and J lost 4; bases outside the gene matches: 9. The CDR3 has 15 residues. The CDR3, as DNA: TGTGCCAGCAGCCCAGAGGGGACTAGACCAGAGACCCAGTACTTC. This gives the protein CASSPEGTRPETQYF.

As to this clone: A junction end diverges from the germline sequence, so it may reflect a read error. The CDR3 DNA sequence: TGTGCCAGCAGTCCGATAGTGTCAGCAAACAATAAGCAGTTCTTC. As protein: CASSPIVSANNKQFF. This chain uses TRBV7-3 with TRBJ2-1; D is ambiguous. The V gene's germline CDR1 is SGHTA and CDR2 FQGTGA. CDR3 length equals 15 residues.

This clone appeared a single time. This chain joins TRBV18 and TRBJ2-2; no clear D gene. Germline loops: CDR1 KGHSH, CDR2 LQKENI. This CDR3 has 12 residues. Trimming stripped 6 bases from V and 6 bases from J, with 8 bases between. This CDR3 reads CASSPVAGELFF. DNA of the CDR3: TGTGCCAGCTCCCCCGTTGCCGGGGAGCTGTTTTTT.

CDR3 sequence (DNA): TGTGCCAGCAGTTACTCCACAACAGGGTCTGAAGCTTTCTTT. It codes for CASSYSTTGSEAFF. The chain employs TRBV6-5 and TRBJ1-1, with D perhaps matching TRBD1 (6 bases). The CDR3 totals 14 residues. Trimming removed 0 bases from V and 6 bases from J, with 11 bases in between. Germline V gives CDR1 MNHEY, CDR2 SVGAGI.

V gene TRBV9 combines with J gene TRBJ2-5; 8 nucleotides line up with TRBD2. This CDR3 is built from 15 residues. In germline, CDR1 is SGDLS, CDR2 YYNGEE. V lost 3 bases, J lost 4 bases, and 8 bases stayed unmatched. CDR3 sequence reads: CASSAGTSHRETQYF. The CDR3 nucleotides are TGTGCCAGCAGCGCCGGGACTAGTCATCGAGAGACCCAGTACTTC.

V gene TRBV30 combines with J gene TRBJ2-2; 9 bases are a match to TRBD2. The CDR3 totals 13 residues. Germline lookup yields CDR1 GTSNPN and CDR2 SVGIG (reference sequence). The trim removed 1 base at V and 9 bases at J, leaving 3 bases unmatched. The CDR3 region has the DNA TGTGCCTGGAGTGCCGGACTAGCGCGGGAGCTGTTTTTT. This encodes CAWSAGLARELFF.

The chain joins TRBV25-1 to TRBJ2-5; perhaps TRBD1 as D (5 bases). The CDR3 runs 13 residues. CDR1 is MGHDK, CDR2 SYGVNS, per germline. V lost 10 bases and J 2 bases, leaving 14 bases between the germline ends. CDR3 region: CATAPAGQETQYF. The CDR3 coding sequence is TGTGCCACCGCCCCGGCAGGGCAAGAGACCCAGTACTTC. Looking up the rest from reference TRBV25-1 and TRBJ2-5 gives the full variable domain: EADIYQTPRYLVIGTGKKITLECSQTMGHDKMYWYQQDPGMELHLIHYSYGVNSTEKGDLSSESTVSRIRTEHFPLTLESARPSHTSQYLCATAPAGQETQYFGPGTRLLVL.

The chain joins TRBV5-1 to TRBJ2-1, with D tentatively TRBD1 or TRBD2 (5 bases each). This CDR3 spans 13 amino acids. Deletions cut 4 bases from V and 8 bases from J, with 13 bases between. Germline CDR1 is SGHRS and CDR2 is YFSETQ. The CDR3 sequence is CASSTFGDDEQFF. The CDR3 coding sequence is TGCGCCAGCAGCACCTTCGGGGACGATGAGCAGTTCTTC.

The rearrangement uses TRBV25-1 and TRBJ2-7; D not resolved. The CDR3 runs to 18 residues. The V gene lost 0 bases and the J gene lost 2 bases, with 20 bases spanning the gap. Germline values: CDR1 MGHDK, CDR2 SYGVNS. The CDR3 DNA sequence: TGTGCCAGCAGTGAATATGTCCGTCCTGTCAAATCTGCCTACGAGCAGTACTTC. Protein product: CASSEYVRPVKSAYEQYF.

The CDR3 loop is CAISELEGTGELFF. In DNA form, the CDR3 reads TGTGCCATCAGTGAGTTGGAGGGTACCGGGGAGCTGTTTTTT. The chain carries TRBV10-3 and TRBJ2-2, with D perhaps TRBD2 (6 bases). Germline V gene sequence: CDR1 ENHRY, CDR2 SYGVKD. The CDR3 has 14 residues. V lost 1 base, J lost 5 bases, and 8 bases lay in between.